This paragraph reports one T cell receptor (beta chain). These data originate in a study of blood T cell repertoires in COVID-19. TCRdb's table, derived via immunoSEQ multiplex PCR, lists solely in-frame clones and lacks some. The sample consists of 150,000 to 200,000 clones, roughly four fifths of them appearing once. This CDR3 has 15 amino acids. Germline lookup yields CDR1 SGHTA and CDR2 FQGNSA. The trim removed 4 bases at V and 5 bases at J, leaving 6 bases unmatched. The rearrangement uses TRBV7-2 and TRBJ2-2; 8 nucleotides agree with TRBD1. The receptor was derived from a man in his sixties with active or convalescent COVID-19. Material for sequencing was peripheral blood. In nucleotides, the CDR3 is TGTGCCAGCAGCTCGGGACAGGTGGGGACCGGGGAGCTGTTTTTT. This translates into CASSSGQVGTGELFF.